This is a list of T cell receptor beta chains from one sample in a study of control samples from healthy donors and cancer patients. Clones were read by immunoSEQ multiplex PCR, and TCRdb kept only the in-frame ones, dropping some. The sample records around 80,000 clones, around nine tenths being singletons. Input material: blood. The source is a woman between 50 and 59 years old in good health. The CDR3 runs from the conserved cysteine through the conserved F or W. The order of the fields is clone size, V gene, J gene, CDR3 length, CDR3 protein. Clone sizes are given selectively: once, few, many, or a class where the clone is expanded.

.	TRBV7-8	TRBJ2-3	15	CASSLYRGGVDTQYF
.	TRBV3-1/TRBV3-2	TRBJ2-4	16	CASSPGLLGAKNIQYF
.	TRBV9	TRBJ1-3	13	CASSVEPGNTIYF
.	TRBV30	TRBJ2-7	13	CAWSGTVSYEQYF
few	TRBV18	TRBJ2-2	16	CASSPRGTGFTGELFF
.	TRBV20-1	TRBJ2-2	11	CSAHSSGELFF
.	TRBV2	TRBJ1-1	15	CASSESHPMNTEAFF
.	TRBV12-3/TRBV12-4	TRBJ2-5	13	CASRSAGVGTQYF
.	TRBV6-5	TRBJ1-5	15	CASSPNFLQDQPQHF
.	TRBV6-6	TRBJ1-1	15	CASNLQGNSFTEAFF
.	TRBV11-2	TRBJ2-3	14	CASSPYINTDTQYF
.	TRBV2	TRBJ1-6	13	CASSDTGWSPLHF
.	TRBV29-1	TRBJ2-3	14	CSATGQVGTDTQYF
.	TRBV19	TRBJ1-1	13	CASTSARDTEAFF
.	TRBV12-5	TRBJ1-1	16	CASGFTGTGMNTEAFF
.	TRBV7-9	TRBJ2-1	14	CASSLGGPYNEQFF
.	TRBV11-2	TRBJ1-1	14	CASSWRSGGSEAFF